The rows below give T cell receptor beta chains drawn from one sample of a study of blood T cell repertoires in COVID-19. Profiling relied on immunoSEQ multiplex PCR, and the TCRdb table lists in-frame clones only, not all of them. This table has under 350,000 clones, about 89% appearing once. Sequences were obtained from peripheral blood. The receptors come from a man aged 40-49 years with acute or convalescent COVID-19. CDR3s include the opening cysteine and the closing phenylalanine or tryptophan. A D gene is named only where the DNA matches it firmly. Clone size appears in some rows only: once, few, many, or a class for an expanded clone.

TRBD2 . TRBJ2-1 TRBV6-5 CASSPGLAGVGEQFF TGTGCCAGCAGTCCGGGACTAGCGGGGGTCGGTGAGCAGTTCTTC
TRBD1 . TRBJ1-4 TRBV5-1 CASRPGQTNEKLFF TGCGCCAGCCGCCCGGGACAGACTAATGAAAAACTGTTTTTT
. . TRBJ1-2 TRBV11-2 CASSLDHQTYGYTF TGTGCCAGCAGCTTAGATCATCAGACTTATGGCTACACCTTC
. . TRBJ1-2 TRBV12-3/TRBV12-4 CASRGIGIYGYTF TGTGCCAGCCGAGGGATTGGCATCTATGGCTACACCTTC
. . TRBJ1-4 TRBV7-9 CASSLPRGSANEKLFF TGTGCCAGCAGCTTACCTAGAGGGTCGGCTAATGAAAAACTGTTTTTT
. . TRBJ1-5 TRBV7-9 CASSLEANQPQHF TGTGCCAGCAGCTTGGAGGCGAATCAGCCCCAGCATTTT
. . TRBJ1-1 TRBV2 CASSFRAGVTEAFF TGTGCCAGTAGTTTCAGGGCTGGGGTCACTGAAGCTTTCTTT
. once TRBJ2-1 TRBV15 CATSRGESGPYNEQFF TGTGCCACCAGCAGAGGAGAAAGCGGACCCTACAATGAGCAGTTCTTC
. . TRBJ1-3 TRBV4-1 CASSQRQVYSGNTIYF TGCGCCAGCAGCCAGAGACAGGTCTACTCTGGAAACACCATATATTTT
TRBD1 few TRBJ1-4 TRBV24-1 CATGGTDNEKLFF TGTGCCACCGGGGGGACAGATAATGAAAAACTGTTTTTT
. . TRBJ1-1 TRBV3-1/TRBV3-2 CASSQDGGVWNEAFF TGTGCCAGCAGCCAAGACGGGGGGGTGTGGAATGAAGCTTTCTTT
. few TRBJ1-2 TRBV7-2 CASSLGVNYGYTF TGTGCCAGCAGCTTAGGAGTTAACTATGGCTACACCTTC
. . TRBJ1-5 TRBV27 CASISPAEGGQPQHF TGTGCCAGCATCTCTCCGGCGGAAGGCGGTCAGCCCCAGCATTTT
. . TRBJ2-5 TRBV12-5 CASGLVLSGSPGTQYF TGTGCTAGTGGTTTGGTACTATCGGGGTCGCCCGGGACCCAGTACTTC
TRBD1 . TRBJ1-1 TRBV3-1/TRBV3-2 CASSQGGTGGTEAFF TGTGCCAGCAGCCAAGGGGGTACAGGGGGGACTGAAGCTTTCTTT
. few TRBJ2-2 TRBV15 CATERAANTGELFF TGTGCCACTGAGCGGGCTGCGAACACCGGGGAGCTGTTTTTT
. . TRBJ1-2 TRBV7-2 CASSNSQSLYTF TGTGCCAGCAGCAACTCACAGAGCCTCTACACCTTC
. . TRBJ2-1 TRBV11-1 CASSHTGEVQFF TGTGCCAGCAGCCATACAGGAGAGGTGCAGTTCTTC
TRBD1 . TRBJ1-5 TRBV2 CASSPRQGAGQPQHF TGTGCCAGCAGTCCCCGACAGGGTGCAGGTCAGCCCCAGCATTTT
. . TRBJ2-1 TRBV7-9 CASSLGAKQFF TGTGCCAGCAGCTTAGGGGCTAAGCAGTTCTTC
TRBD2 . TRBJ2-1 TRBV19 CASSMSSGGELPLNEQFF TGTGCCAGTAGTATGTCTAGCGGGGGGGAGCTACCCCTCAATGAGCAGTTCTTC
TRBD2 . TRBJ2-7 TRBV6-6 CASSYGRVSYEQYF TGTGCCAGCAGTTACGGGAGGGTCTCCTACGAGCAGTACTTC
. . TRBJ1-2 TRBV18 CASSPDRNYGYTF TGTGCCAGCTCACCCGACAGAAACTATGGCTACACCTTC
TRBD2 . TRBJ2-1 TRBV5-1 CASSLARAGGDEQFF TGCGCCAGCAGCTTGGCGCGGGCGGGGGGTGATGAGCAGTTCTTC
. . TRBJ2-3 TRBV5-1 CASSSDRTTDTQYF TGCGCCAGCAGCTCCGACAGGACCACAGATACGCAGTATTTT
TRBD1 . TRBJ1-1 TRBV10-3 CAIGTGFLNTEAFF TGTGCCATAGGGACAGGGTTTTTGAACACTGAAGCTTTCTTT
TRBD1 few TRBJ1-2 TRBV18 CASSPPSGTVYGYTF TGTGCCAGCTCACCACCGTCTGGGACAGTCTATGGCTACACCTTC
. . TRBJ2-7 TRBV20-1 CSASDNREPYEQYF TGCAGTGCTAGTGACAACAGGGAACCCTACGAGCAGTACTTC
. few TRBJ1-2 TRBV4-1 CASSQDLDYGYTF TGCGCCAGCAGCCAAGACCTTGACTATGGCTACACCTTC
. . TRBJ2-3 TRBV5-1 CASSSGGPTDTQYF TGCGCCAGCAGCTCCGGAGGGCCCACAGATACGCAGTATTTT
TRBD2 . TRBJ2-2 TRBV6-2/TRBV6-3 CASSYSAAGVAEVGELFF TGTGCCAGCAGTTACTCTGCGGCGGGGGTGGCGGAAGTCGGGGAGCTGTTTTTT
. . TRBJ1-6 TRBV3-1/TRBV3-2 CASSQGTPQPLHF TGTGCCAGCAGCCAAGGAACACCCCAACCCCTCCACTTT
TRBD1 . TRBJ2-1 TRBV5-6 CASSLEQGQGEQFF TGTGCCAGCAGCTTGGAACAGGGGCAGGGTGAGCAGTTCTTC
TRBD1 . TRBJ1-5 TRBV7-2 CASSPGTGVINQPQHF TGTGCCAGCAGCCCCGGTACAGGGGTCATTAATCAGCCCCAGCATTTT
TRBD1 once TRBJ2-7 TRBV7-2 CASSLQGQISYEQYF TGTGCCAGCAGCTTACAGGGACAGATCTCCTACGAGCAGTACTTC
. . TRBJ2-1 TRBV19 CASLLKGYNEQFF TGTGCCAGCCTACTAAAAGGCTACAATGAGCAGTTCTTC
. . TRBJ2-7 TRBV11-2 CASSLGGYDEQYF TGTGCCAGCAGCTTAGGAGGGTATGACGAGCAGTACTTC
. . TRBJ1-2 TRBV3-1/TRBV3-2 CASSQAGIPNYGYTF TGTGCCAGCAGCCAAGCCGGGATCCCAAACTATGGCTACACCTTC
. few TRBJ2-3 TRBV4-2 CASSQYRGGSTDTQYF TGTGCCAGCAGCCAATACAGGGGGGGGAGCACAGATACGCAGTATTTT
. . TRBJ1-4 TRBV20-1 CSASVATNEKLFF TGCAGTGCTAGTGTCGCAACTAATGAAAAACTGTTTTTT
TRBD1 . TRBJ1-1 TRBV6-5 CASSYQTGKEAFF TGTGCCAGCAGTTACCAGACAGGGAAAGAAGCTTTCTTT
TRBD2 . TRBJ2-3 TRBV13 CASSPSTSGVTDTQYF TGTGCCAGCAGCCCCTCTACTAGCGGGGTGACAGATACGCAGTATTTT
. . TRBJ1-1 TRBV5-1 CASSLLEWNTEAFF TGCGCCAGCAGCTTGCTTGAGTGGAACACTGAAGCTTTCTTT
TRBD1 . TRBJ1-2 TRBV10-3 CAISADRLPSGYTF TGTGCCATCAGTGCGGACAGGTTGCCCTCTGGCTACACCTTC
. . TRBJ2-1 TRBV5-4 CASSLGRGEQFF TGTGCCAGCAGCTTGGGGAGGGGCGAGCAGTTCTTC
. . TRBJ2-2 TRBV5-6 CASSFRDQGRVGELFF TGTGCCAGCAGCTTTAGAGACCAGGGGCGGGTCGGGGAGCTGTTTTTT
. . TRBJ2-2 TRBV12-3/TRBV12-4 CASSLTGLGELFF TGTGCCAGCAGTTTAACCGGTCTCGGGGAGCTGTTTTTT
TRBD1 . TRBJ1-2 TRBV30 CAFYRQGSSYGYTF TGTGCCTTCTATCGACAGGGTTCATCCTATGGCTACACCTTC
. . TRBJ2-2 TRBV29-1 CSVGHTNTGELFF TGCAGCGTTGGACATACGAACACCGGGGAGCTGTTTTTT
TRBD2 . TRBJ2-1 TRBV5-1 CASSRTSLGSGQFF TGCGCCAGCAGCAGGACTAGTTTGGGGTCCGGGCAGTTCTTC
. . TRBJ2-1 TRBV3-1/TRBV3-2 CASSSGDEQFF TGTGCCAGCAGCTCCGGGGATGAGCAGTTCTTC
. . TRBJ1-2 TRBV5-1 CASSFPEHYGYTF TGCGCCAGCAGCTTCCCAGAACACTATGGCTACACCTTC
. . TRBJ2-2 TRBV6-5 CASSRPGSGELFF TGTGCCAGCAGCCGACCGGGGTCCGGGGAGCTGTTTTTT
. . TRBJ2-2 TRBV7-3 CASAERPNTGELFF TGTGCCAGCGCGGAAAGGCCGAACACCGGGGAGCTGTTTTTT
TRBD2 . TRBJ2-7 TRBV30 CAWSSGLGGWNEQYF TGTGCCTGGAGCTCTGGACTAGGAGGTTGGAACGAGCAGTACTTC